Shown below are 29 T cell receptor beta chains from a single sample sequenced in a study of T cell responses to AZD1222 COVID-19 vaccine. Some clones are missing from TCRdb's copy, which holds only in-frame ones; the method was immunoSEQ multiplex PCR. The table records more than 150,000 clones, 90% of them present only once. The sample in question was peripheral blood, obtained on day 0 of AZD1222 vaccination. The source is an adult in good health.

This chain connects TRBV27 to TRBJ1-1; no clear D gene. Between the trimmed V and J ends, which lost 8 bases and 5 bases, there was a span of 21 bases. Germline CDR1 reads MNHEY; CDR2 reads SMNVEV (reference sequence). The length of the CDR3 is 15 residues. The CDR3 spells CASLHHVVSSTEAFF. The CDR3 region has the DNA TGTGCCAGCCTCCACCACGTGGTAAGTAGTACTGAAGCTTTCTTT.

The chain links TRBV18 to TRBJ2-3; D is possibly TRBD2 (5 bases). V was shortened by 3 bases and J by 0 bases, with 10 bases between the two germline ends. Germline CDR1 reads KGHSH; CDR2 reads LQKENI. The CDR3 is 15 residues long. In nucleotides, the CDR3 is TGTGCCAGCTCACCTCTACGGGGTAGCACAGATACGCAGTATTTT. Amino acids: CASSPLRGSTDTQYF. Full variable domain (rest looked up from reference TRBV18 and TRBJ2-3): NAGVMQNPRHLVRRRGQEARLRCSPMKGHSHVYWYRQLPEEGLKFMVYLQKENIIDESGMPKERFSAEFPKEGPSILRIQQVVRGDSAAYFCASSPLRGSTDTQYFGPGTRLTVL.

This rearrangement joins TRBV4-3 to TRBJ1-2; TRBD1 matches at 8 bases. Germline assignment: CDR1 LGHNA and CDR2 YSLEER. V lost 0 bases, J lost 5 bases, and 11 bases stayed unmatched. The CDR3 is 17 amino acids. The CDR3 here is CASSQDFTGDRGYGYTF. CDR3 nucleotides: TGCGCCAGCAGCCAAGATTTTACAGGAGACAGGGGATATGGCTACACCTTC.

The V gene is TRBV11-1, the J gene TRBJ1-1; D not certain. Germline V gives CDR1 SGHAT, CDR2 FQDESV (reference sequence). Trimming took 5 bases from V and 3 from J, leaving 10 bases between them. This CDR3 has 13 amino acids. The CDR3 region is CASSPRLDTEAFF. The CDR3 coding sequence is TGTGCCAGCAGCCCAAGGTTAGACACTGAAGCTTTCTTT.

This chain links TRBV11-2 with TRBJ1-1; D not resolved. Germline V gene lookup returns CDR1 SGHAT and CDR2 FQNNGV. CDR3 length: 13 amino acids. V was trimmed by 5 bases and J by 5 bases, leaving 12 bases between them. CDR3 protein: CASSPGKGTEAFF. CDR3 DNA sequence: TGTGCCAGCAGCCCCGGGAAAGGGACTGAAGCTTTCTTT. The full variable domain, rest sourced from reference TRBV11-2 and TRBJ1-1, is EAGVAQSPRYKIIEKRQSVAFWCNPISGHATLYWYQQILGQGPKLLIQFQNNGVVDDSQLPKDRFSAERLKGVDSTLKIQPAKLEDSAVYLCASSPGKGTEAFFGQGTRLTVV.

V and J are TRBV6-2 or TRBV6-3 and TRBJ2-2, with 7 bases that match TRBD1. The CDR3 runs 18 residues. Germline V CDR1 and CDR2: MNHEY, SVGEGT. V shed 4 bases and J 2 bases; nucleotides not matched to a gene: 13. CDR3 DNA: TGTGCCAGCAGTTCCCATAAGACCGGGACAGTAAACACCGGGGAGCTGTTTTTT. This gives the protein CASSSHKTGTVNTGELFF.

The V call is TRBV6-5, the J call TRBJ2-1; D is ambiguous. From germline, CDR1 is MNHEY and CDR2 SVGAGI. The CDR3 loop spans 14 amino acids. Trimming pared 0 bases from V and 5 bases from J, leaving 8 bases between. CDR3 protein: CASSYSALNNEQFF. DNA for the CDR3: TGTGCCAGCAGTTACTCGGCGCTCAACAATGAGCAGTTCTTC.

This chain uses TRBV2 with TRBJ1-1; no reliable D call. Germline V gene data show CDR1 as SNHLY and CDR2 as FYNNEI. The CDR3 covers 14 residues. Trimming removed 8 bases at V and 0 bases at J, with 13 bases between. The CDR3, as DNA: TGTGCCAGCGAGGACGGTGTTATGAACACTGAAGCTTTCTTT. Amino acids: CASEDGVMNTEAFF.

A few counts support this clone. The V call is TRBV14, the J call TRBJ2-7; TRBD2 is a possible D gene (6 bases). In germline, CDR1 is SGHDN, CDR2 FVKESK. The ends were cut back, 2 bases at V and 1 base at J, with 21 bases in the middle. The CDR3 contains 18 residues. The CDR3 DNA is TGTGCCAGCAGCCAAAAATCACCGGGACTCCCCCGGTCCTACGAGCAGTACTTC. This sequence encodes CASSQKSPGLPRSYEQYF.

The rearrangement joins TRBV24-1 to TRBJ1-1; unclear D gene. Trimming left V 3 bases short and J 5 bases short, with 12 bases between. The germline CDR1 and CDR2 sequences are KGHDR and SFDVKD. This CDR3 contains 14 residues. The CDR3 DNA sequence: TGTGCCACCAGTGATGCCGACACCGGGACTGAAGCTTTCTTT. This encodes CATSDADTGTEAFF.

The rearrangement joins TRBV6-5 to TRBJ1-2; D may be TRBD1 (5 bases). V gave up 0 bases and J gave up 1 base, with 9 bases separating them. Germline values: CDR1 MNHEY, CDR2 SVGAGI. CDR3 length: 15 residues. CDR3 nucleotides: TGTGCCAGCAGTTACTCGGCAGGGAATAACTATGGCTACACCTTC. It encodes CASSYSAGNNYGYTF.

This chain joins TRBV4-3 and TRBJ2-5; 11 nucleotides agree with TRBD2. This CDR3 is 19 amino acids long. Germline CDR1 LGHNA, CDR2 YSLEER. With V trimmed by 0 bases and J by 5 bases, 14 bases remained unmatched. The CDR3 bases are TGCGCCAGCAGCCAAGAGGGGCCGGGACTAGCGGAGGAGGGGGAGACCCAGTACTTC. As protein: CASSQEGPGLAEEGETQYF.

The chain is built from TRBV27 and TRBJ2-1; 14 bases match TRBD2. Germline CDR1 is MNHEY and CDR2 is SMNVEV (reference sequence). V shed 6 bases, J shed 6 bases, and the junction held 7 bases outside the gene matches. There are 16 residues in the CDR3. CDR3 nucleotides: TGTGCCAGCAGATCTTCCGGGACTAGCGGGAGCAATGAGCAGTTCTTC. The encoded protein is CASRSSGTSGSNEQFF.

This chain joins TRBV27 and TRBJ2-7; the match to TRBD1 covers 9 bases. The CDR3 is made up of 14 amino acids. V lost 0 bases and J lost 4; bases outside the gene matches: 1. The germline CDR1 and CDR2 sequences are MNHEY and SMNVEV (reference sequence). The CDR3, as DNA: TGTGCCAGCAGTTTATCCGGGACAGGGTACGAGCAGTACTTC. Translating it yields CASSLSGTGYEQYF.

The chain joins TRBV27 to TRBJ1-1; D might be TRBD1 (5 bases). Germline CDR1 and CDR2: MNHEY and SMNVEV (reference sequence). This CDR3 comprises 15 residues. Trimming removed 3 bases from V and 5 bases from J, with 16 bases in between. The CDR3 nucleotides read TGTGCCAGCAGTTTGACACAGGACTCGTGGACTGAAGCTTTCTTT. It translates to CASSLTQDSWTEAFF.

This chain joins TRBV19 and TRBJ1-2; D unresolved. The germline CDR1 and CDR2 sequences are LNHDA and SQIVND (reference sequence). V was cut by 8 bases and J by 5 bases, with 18 bases left in between. This CDR3 has 14 residues. The CDR3 here is CASGDQWEAYGYTF. CDR3 coding DNA: TGTGCCAGTGGAGACCAGTGGGAGGCTTATGGCTACACCTTC.

This clone has only one observation. The rearrangement joins TRBV9 to TRBJ2-7; TRBD2 matches 7 bases. This CDR3 is built from 15 residues. CDR1 is SGDLS, CDR2 YYNGEE, per germline. V lost 5 bases and J lost 3; bases outside the gene matches: 11. The DNA of the CDR3 is TGTGCCAGCAGTAACTGCGGGAGCGGAGGCTACGAGCAGTACTTC. This codes for CASSNCGSGGYEQYF.

The chain has TRBV6-5 and TRBJ2-3; D possibly corresponds to TRBD2 (6 bases). The CDR3 totals 14 residues. V was clipped by 6 bases and J by 7 bases, with 17 bases between them. In germline, CDR1 is MNHEY, CDR2 SVGAGI. In DNA form, the CDR3 reads TGTGCCAGCAGCCGAGCGGTGGAGGGGTATACGCAGTATTTT. The encoded protein is CASSRAVEGYTQYF.

This chain connects TRBV19 to TRBJ2-1; TRBD2 agrees at 13 bases. The ends lost 5 bases at V and 10 bases at J; junction bases unmatched: 8. Looked up from germline, CDR1 is LNHDA and CDR2 is SQIVND (reference sequence). This CDR3 spans 15 amino acids. CDR3 protein: CASSARTSGSGEQFF. Here the CDR3 DNA reads TGTGCCAGTAGTGCCCGGACTAGCGGGAGTGGGGAGCAGTTCTTC.

The CDR3 DNA sequence: TGTGCCAGCAGCTTAGAAAGCGGAACCTCCTACGAGCAGTACTTC. Encoded protein: CASSLESGTSYEQYF. The chain employs TRBV7-3 and TRBJ2-7; a weak D match, TRBD2 (5 bases). Trimming took 2 bases from V and 0 from J, leaving 11 bases between them. The CDR3 is 15 amino acids. Germline V gives CDR1 SGHTA, CDR2 FQGTGA. The full variable domain, rest sourced from reference TRBV7-3 and TRBJ2-7, is GAGVSQTPSNKVTEKGKYVELRCDPISGHTALYWYRQSLGQGPEFLIYFQGTGAADDSGLPNDRFFAVRPEGSVSTLKIQRTERGDSAVYLCASSLESGTSYEQYFGPGTRLTVT.

The genes are TRBV6-6 and TRBJ1-2, with no clear D. There are 18 residues in the CDR3. Germline CDR1 reads MNHNY; CDR2 reads SVGAGI (reference sequence). Trimming removed 5 bases from V and 1 base from J, with 23 bases in between. Here the CDR3 reads CASSPSGPYLPLNYGYTF. CDR3 nucleotide sequence: TGTGCCAGCAGTCCAAGTGGGCCTTACTTACCGCTTAACTATGGCTACACCTTC.

The CDR3 sequence is CASSQIPWTSEAFF. CDR3 bases: TGCGCCAGCAGCCAAATACCCTGGACCTCTGAAGCTTTCTTT. This chain uses TRBV4-1 with TRBJ1-1; D unclear. The length of the CDR3 is 14 residues. V dropped 2 bases and J dropped 6 bases, with 13 bases sitting between them. CDR1 MGHRA and CDR2 YSYEKL come from the germline V gene.

This chain links TRBV18 with TRBJ2-3, with D unclear. The CDR3 consists of 12 residues. V was pared by 3 bases and J by 9 bases, with 10 bases between. Germline CDR1 KGHSH, CDR2 LQKENI. CDR3 nucleotide sequence: TGTGCCAGCTCACCCGACGTCGCCACGCAGTATTTT. Translating it yields CASSPDVATQYF.

The chain combines TRBV5-1 with TRBJ2-4; D unclear. V shed 0 bases and J shed 3 bases, with 10 bases lying between them. Germline V gives CDR1 SGHRS, CDR2 YFSETQ. This CDR3 comprises 15 residues. CDR3 in DNA: TGCGCCAGCAGCTTGGATTATAACAGCAAAAACATTCAGTACTTC. Protein: CASSLDYNSKNIQYF.

The chain carries TRBV12-3 or TRBV12-4 and TRBJ1-1, with D uncertain. This CDR3 has 13 amino acids. Between the trimmed V and J ends, which lost 6 bases and 1 base, there was a span of 9 bases. CDR3 DNA sequence: TGTGCCAGCAGCCAGACACCGAACACTGAAGCTTTCTTT. Translation gives CASSQTPNTEAFF.

A single count supports this clone. The CDR3 coding sequence is TGTGCCAGCAGTGGAACGGGACGCGGATCCTACGAGCAGTACTTC. This translates into CASSGTGRGSYEQYF. The V call is TRBV2, the J call TRBJ2-7; possibly TRBD1 or TRBD2 for D (5 bases each). V shed 4 bases and J shed 1 base, with 14 bases lying between them. CDR1 and CDR2 from the germline V gene are SNHLY and FYNNEI. The CDR3 has 15 residues.

The chain combines TRBV6-5 with TRBJ2-3; D unclear. CDR1 and CDR2 (germline): MNHEY, SVGAGI. V was cut by 6 bases and J by 3 bases, with 10 bases left in between. The CDR3 consists of 13 residues. The DNA of the CDR3 is TGTGCCAGCAGCACCCCTGGGACAGATACGCAGTATTTT. Translating gives CASSTPGTDTQYF.

The V gene is TRBV7-9, the J gene TRBJ2-4; tentative D call: TRBD2 (5 bases). In germline, CDR1 is SEHNR, CDR2 FQNEAQ (reference sequence). V was clipped by 5 bases and J by 1 base, with 15 bases between them. This CDR3 is built from 16 residues. This chain's CDR3 is CASSPDLQRAKNIQYF. For the CDR3, the DNA is TGTGCCAGCAGCCCAGACCTACAGCGGGCCAAAAACATTCAGTACTTC.

As regards this clone: Other DNA sequences in the sample encode the same CDR3. The gene calls are TRBV5-1 and TRBJ2-1; D might be TRBD1 (5 bases). V lost 0 bases to trimming and J lost 2 bases, with 9 bases between them. Germline loops: CDR1 SGHRS, CDR2 YFSETQ. The CDR3 has 15 amino acids. This CDR3 reads CASSLVSGTYNEQFF. As DNA, the CDR3 is TGCGCCAGCAGCTTGGTTTCAGGGACCTACAATGAGCAGTTCTTC.